Shown below are 15 T cell receptor beta chains from a single sample sequenced in a study of monozygotic twins with inflammatory bowel disease. One entry per CDR3 protein, without DNA, is what TCRdb gives after re-calling the 5' RACE reads. Recorded for this sample: about 110,000 distinct CDR3 sequences. The sample comprised blood. The receptor set was obtained from a human donor with ulcerative colitis or Crohn's disease, or a healthy co-twin of an affected twin (not recorded which).

The CDR3 sequence is CSAWQGGDEQFF. This chain links TRBV20-1 with TRBJ2-1; the D call of TRBD1 rests on TCRdb alone, since no DNA is present to check it. CDR1 DFQATT and CDR2 SNEGSKA come from the germline V gene (reference sequence). This CDR3 has 12 residues.

The chain is built from TRBV3-1 and TRBJ2-1. CDR1 and CDR2 from the germline V gene are LGHDT and YNNKEL (reference sequence). CDR3 length: 16 residues. CDR3 protein: CASSQAPRGSYNEQFF.

The V call is TRBV9, the J call TRBJ2-2; the D call from TCRdb, TRBD1, cannot be confirmed without DNA. Germline-derived CDR1 and CDR2 are SGDLS and YYNGEE. CDR3 length: 17 amino acids. The CDR3 loop reads CASSTRRRGAFTGELFF.

The gene calls are TRBV5-1 and TRBJ2-7. The germline V gene has CDR1 SGHRS and CDR2 YFSETQ. This CDR3 region has 14 residues. The CDR3 reads CASSLLRNSAEQYF. Full variable domain (rest looked up from reference TRBV5-1 and TRBJ2-7): KAGVTQTPRYLIKTRGQQVTLSCSPISGHRSVSWYQQTPGQGLQFLFEYFSETQRNKGNFPGRFSGRQFSNSRSEMNVSTLELGDSALYLCASSLLRNSAEQYFGPGTRLTVT.

V is TRBV20-1 and J is TRBJ2-7; TCRdb outputs TRBD2, but without DNA this stays unchecked. Germline values: CDR1 DFQATT, CDR2 SNEGSKA (reference sequence). The CDR3 consists of 17 residues. This CDR3 is CSADRTSGRRAGYEQYF.

This chain links TRBV2 with TRBJ2-1; there is no DNA to check the TCRdb D call of TRBD2. The CDR3 is made up of 13 amino acids. In germline, CDR1 is SNHLY, CDR2 FYNNEI. The CDR3 reads CASTRGMNNEQFF.

J is TRBJ2-5 and V is TRBV5-1; TCRdb calls TRBD2, which cannot be checked without DNA. Germline CDR1 and CDR2: SGHRS and YFSETQ. The CDR3 runs 15 residues. The CDR3 protein is CASSLDRLAGETQYF. Filled out from reference TRBV5-1 and TRBJ2-5, the complete variable domain reads KAGVTQTPRYLIKTRGQQVTLSCSPISGHRSVSWYQQTPGQGLQFLFEYFSETQRNKGNFPGRFSGRQFSNSRSEMNVSTLELGDSALYLCASSLDRLAGETQYFGPGTRLLVL.

CDR3 protein: CSAQRVPGPEQFF. The chain employs TRBV20-1 and TRBJ2-1; the TCRdb D gene call, TRBD1, has no DNA to confirm it. Germline V gives CDR1 DFQATT, CDR2 SNEGSKA (reference sequence). This CDR3 is built from 13 residues.

This chain connects TRBV7-8 to TRBJ2-2; TCRdb selects TRBD2, and the lack of DNA leaves this call unchecked. Per germline, CDR1 SGHVS and CDR2 FQNEAQ. The CDR3 sequence is 17 residues long. CDR3: CASSLSFGPGYTGELFF.

The chain has TRBV20-1 and TRBJ2-5; TCRdb's D call of TRBD2 is untestable without DNA. This CDR3 comprises 14 residues. Germline-derived CDR1 and CDR2 are DFQATT and SNEGSKA (reference sequence). This CDR3 is CSAILAGGQETQYF.

The rearrangement joins TRBV7-3 to TRBJ2-7; lacking DNA, the TRBD1 call made by TCRdb goes unchecked. CDR1 is SGHTA, CDR2 FQGTGA, per germline. The CDR3 runs 14 residues. The CDR3 region is CASSPNPDLGEQYF. The variable domain in full, with the rest retrieved from reference TRBV7-3 and TRBJ2-7, is GAGVSQTPSNKVTEKGKYVELRCDPISGHTALYWYRQSLGQGPEFLIYFQGTGAADDSGLPNDRFFAVRPEGSVSTLKIQRTERGDSAVYLCASSPNPDLGEQYFGPGTRLTVT.

This rearrangement joins TRBV6-2 or TRBV6-3 to TRBJ1-1; TCRdb gives TRBD1 as the D gene, but with no DNA this cannot be confirmed. Germline lookup yields CDR1 MNHEY and CDR2 SVGEGT. The CDR3 has 20 amino acids. The CDR3 loop reads CASRPRRETYRVQRFTEAFF.

V is TRBV9 and J is TRBJ1-4; TCRdb selects TRBD1, and the lack of DNA leaves this call unchecked. The CDR3 covers 14 residues. Germline CDR1 and CDR2: SGDLS and YYNGEE. CDR3 residues: CASSSPGVNEKLFF.

The chain carries TRBV11-2 and TRBJ2-1; TCRdb's assignment of TRBD1 cannot be checked, as there is no DNA. CDR3 length: 15 residues. Germline lookup yields CDR1 SGHAT and CDR2 FQNNGV. Here the CDR3 reads CASSPGTNRYNEQFF.

The rearrangement joins TRBV27 to TRBJ2-4; TCRdb lists TRBD1, though no DNA is available to test this call. Germline V gene data show CDR1 as MNHEY and CDR2 as SMNVEV (reference sequence). The CDR3 consists of 14 residues. CDR3 loop: CASSTTGSGDIQYF.